The rows below give T cell receptor beta chains drawn from one sample of a study of blood T cell repertoires in COVID-19. Sequencing was performed with immunoSEQ multiplex PCR; in TCRdb, only in-frame clones are kept and a portion is missing. This table holds about 130,000 clones, about 87% found once. The sequenced material came from peripheral blood. Receptors were obtained from a man over 45 with acute or convalescent COVID-19. Both conserved end residues are part of each CDR3. Fields, in order: J gene, D gene, clone size, V gene, CDR3 DNA, CDR3 protein. A D gene is named only where the DNA matches it firmly. Not every row has a clone size; where given, it reads once, few, many or a size class.

J gene: TRBJ2-5; D gene: TRBD2; clone size: -; V gene: TRBV5-4; CDR3 DNA: TGTGCCAGCCATGACGGGGGGTTGCGGGAGACCCAGTACTTC; CDR3 protein: CASHDGGLRETQYF
J gene: TRBJ1-1; D gene: -; clone size: -; V gene: TRBV6-5; CDR3 DNA: TGTGCCAGCAGTTTATTCGGGAGCACTGAAGCTTTCTTT; CDR3 protein: CASSLFGSTEAFF
J gene: TRBJ1-1; D gene: TRBD1; clone size: few; V gene: TRBV7-8; CDR3 DNA: TGTGCCAGCAGCTCAAAGGCGGGGACAGGGGGCTGGAACACTGAAGCTTTCTTT; CDR3 protein: CASSSKAGTGGWNTEAFF
J gene: TRBJ1-1; D gene: -; clone size: -; V gene: TRBV2; CDR3 DNA: TGTGCCAGGAACAGGGCGCTGGTTTGGGGCACTGAAGCTTTCTTT; CDR3 protein: CARNRALVWGTEAFF
J gene: TRBJ1-4; D gene: -; clone size: once; V gene: TRBV5-4; CDR3 DNA: TGTGCCAGCCAACGGGCCGTCGGAGGCGAAAAACTGTTTTTT; CDR3 protein: CASQRAVGGEKLFF
J gene: TRBJ1-1; D gene: -; clone size: -; V gene: TRBV3-1/TRBV3-2; CDR3 DNA: TGTGCCAGCAGCCAAGACCACAGGAATGCAGCTTTCTTT; CDR3 protein: CASSQDHRNAAFF
J gene: TRBJ2-1; D gene: TRBD2; clone size: -; V gene: TRBV5-1; CDR3 DNA: TGCGCCAGCAGCTTTCTAGCGGGGGTTACAACTGAGCAGTTCTTC; CDR3 protein: CASSFLAGVTTEQFF
J gene: TRBJ1-5; D gene: -; clone size: -; V gene: TRBV5-8; CDR3 DNA: TGTGCCAGCAGCGCGAATCAGCCCCAGCATTTT; CDR3 protein: CASSANQPQHF
J gene: TRBJ1-1; D gene: -; clone size: -; V gene: TRBV13; CDR3 DNA: TGTGCCAGCAGCTCACCGGGAGCCAGCAACACTGAAGCTTTCTTT; CDR3 protein: CASSSPGASNTEAFF
J gene: TRBJ2-1; D gene: TRBD2; clone size: -; V gene: TRBV5-1; CDR3 DNA: TGCGCCAGCAGCCCCGTAAGAATACTAGCGGGGGACTACAATGAGCAGTTCTTC; CDR3 protein: CASSPVRILAGDYNEQFF
J gene: TRBJ2-1; D gene: TRBD2; clone size: -; V gene: TRBV2; CDR3 DNA: TGTGCCAGCAGGCCCCTCCCGGGACTAGCAAACAATGAGCAGTTCTTC; CDR3 protein: CASRPLPGLANNEQFF
J gene: TRBJ2-7; D gene: -; clone size: -; V gene: TRBV19; CDR3 DNA: TGTGCCAGTAGTAACCCACGTAGTGGACTCTACGAGCAGTACTTC; CDR3 protein: CASSNPRSGLYEQYF
J gene: TRBJ1-5; D gene: -; clone size: once; V gene: TRBV27; CDR3 DNA: TGTGCCAGCAGTCCGACTCGATATCAGCCCCAGCATTTT; CDR3 protein: CASSPTRYQPQHF
J gene: TRBJ1-5; D gene: -; clone size: -; V gene: TRBV7-9; CDR3 DNA: TGTGCCAGCAGCTCAGAACAGGGAGTAGGGCAGCCCCAGCATTTT; CDR3 protein: CASSSEQGVGQPQHF
J gene: TRBJ2-7; D gene: -; clone size: -; V gene: TRBV28; CDR3 DNA: TGTGCCAGCAGTTTCAACTACGAGCAGTACTTC; CDR3 protein: CASSFNYEQYF
J gene: TRBJ1-6; D gene: -; clone size: -; V gene: TRBV28; CDR3 DNA: TGTGCCAGCAGCCCGTGGGCGAATTCACCCCTCCACTTT; CDR3 protein: CASSPWANSPLHF
J gene: TRBJ1-2; D gene: -; clone size: -; V gene: TRBV7-2; CDR3 DNA: TGTGCCAGCAGCTTAGCGCTTAGGGGCCATGGCTACACCTTC; CDR3 protein: CASSLALRGHGYTF
J gene: TRBJ1-6; D gene: TRBD1; clone size: -; V gene: TRBV4-1; CDR3 DNA: TGCGCCAGCAGCCAACAATCGGGGAGGACAGGGGGATATTCACCCCTCCACTTT; CDR3 protein: CASSQQSGRTGGYSPLHF
J gene: TRBJ1-5; D gene: -; clone size: -; V gene: TRBV28; CDR3 DNA: TGTGCCAGCAGTTTATCGTACAGGGCCGATCAGCCCCAGCATTTT; CDR3 protein: CASSLSYRADQPQHF
J gene: TRBJ2-2; D gene: -; clone size: -; V gene: TRBV12-3/TRBV12-4; CDR3 DNA: TGTGCCAGCACCCAATACACCGGGGAGCTGTTTTTT; CDR3 protein: CASTQYTGELFF
J gene: TRBJ1-1; D gene: -; clone size: few; V gene: TRBV6-5; CDR3 DNA: TGTGCCAGCAGGGGCAGTCGCTCCCCTTTTCTTGAAGCTTTCTTT; CDR3 protein: CASRGSRSPFLEAFF
J gene: TRBJ1-1; D gene: -; clone size: -; V gene: TRBV2; CDR3 DNA: TGTGCCAGCAGGGATACCGGGGGGAGGAACACTGAAGCTTTCTTT; CDR3 protein: CASRDTGGRNTEAFF
J gene: TRBJ2-2; D gene: -; clone size: -; V gene: TRBV5-5; CDR3 DNA: TGTGCCAGCAGCTTTAGAGCCCTGGAGAGATTCACCGGGGAGCTGTTTTTT; CDR3 protein: CASSFRALERFTGELFF
J gene: TRBJ1-3; D gene: -; clone size: once; V gene: TRBV3-1/TRBV3-2; CDR3 DNA: TGTGCCAGCAGCCGGAGGACGGGTGCCTCTGGAAACACCATATATTTT; CDR3 protein: CASSRRTGASGNTIYF
J gene: TRBJ2-1; D gene: TRBD2; clone size: -; V gene: TRBV7-3; CDR3 DNA: TGTGCCAGCAGCTTACTGGGTAGCGGGAACTACAATGAGCAGTTCTTC; CDR3 protein: CASSLLGSGNYNEQFF
J gene: TRBJ1-2; D gene: TRBD1; clone size: -; V gene: TRBV20-1; CDR3 DNA: TGCAGTGCAAACAGGGGGGATGGCTACACCTTC; CDR3 protein: CSANRGDGYTF
J gene: TRBJ1-1; D gene: TRBD1; clone size: -; V gene: TRBV9; CDR3 DNA: TGTGCCAGCAGCAAGGGACAGGGGCTTATGAACACTGAAGCTTTCTTT; CDR3 protein: CASSKGQGLMNTEAFF
J gene: TRBJ1-2; D gene: TRBD1; clone size: -; V gene: TRBV11-2; CDR3 DNA: TGTGCCAGCAGACCAACAGGGGGAAGCTATGGCTACACCTTC; CDR3 protein: CASRPTGGSYGYTF
J gene: TRBJ2-7; D gene: -; clone size: -; V gene: TRBV6-5; CDR3 DNA: TGTGCCAGCAGCTTCGGACATTACTACGAGCAGTACTTC; CDR3 protein: CASSFGHYYEQYF
J gene: TRBJ1-1; D gene: TRBD1; clone size: -; V gene: TRBV7-2; CDR3 DNA: TGTGCCAGCAGCTCTCGGACAGGGGGCTGGACTGAAGCTTTCTTT; CDR3 protein: CASSSRTGGWTEAFF